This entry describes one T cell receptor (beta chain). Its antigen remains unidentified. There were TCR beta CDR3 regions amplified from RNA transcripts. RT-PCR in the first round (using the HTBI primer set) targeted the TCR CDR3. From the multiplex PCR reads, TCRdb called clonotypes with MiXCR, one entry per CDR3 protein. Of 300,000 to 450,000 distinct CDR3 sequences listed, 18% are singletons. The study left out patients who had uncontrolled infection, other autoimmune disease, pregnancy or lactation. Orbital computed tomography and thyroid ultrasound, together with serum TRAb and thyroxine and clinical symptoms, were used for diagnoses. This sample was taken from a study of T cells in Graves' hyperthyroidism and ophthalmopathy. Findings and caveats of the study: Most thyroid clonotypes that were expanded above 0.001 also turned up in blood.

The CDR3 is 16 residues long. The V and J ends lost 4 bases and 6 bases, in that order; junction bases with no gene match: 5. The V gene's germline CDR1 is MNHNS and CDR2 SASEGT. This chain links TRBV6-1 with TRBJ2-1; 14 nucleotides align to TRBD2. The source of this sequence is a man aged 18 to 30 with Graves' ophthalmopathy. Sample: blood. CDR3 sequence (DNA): TGTGCCAGCAGTGGGACTAGCGGGGGGAATGGCAATGAGCAGTTCTTC. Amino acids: CASSGTSGGNGNEQFF.